Only one count was recorded for the clone carrying this T cell receptor beta chain. The data derive from a study of cytomegalovirus exposure and HLA in healthy donors. In the PCR, 60 Vbeta and 13 Jbeta primers were used. TCRdb keeps only in-frame clones here, not all; method: immunoSEQ multiplex PCR. The table shows some 120,000 clones, with about 81% occurring only once. This clonotype originated in a woman aged 30 to 39 in good health and CMV-seronegative. Sequenced sample: PBMCs.

Here the CDR3 reads CASSGDGYLKYEQYF. The CDR3 DNA is TGTGCCAGCAGCGGAGATGGATACTTGAAATACGAGCAGTACTTC. The rearrangement uses TRBV7-9 and TRBJ2-7; D ambiguous. The germline V and J ends were trimmed by 5 bases and 4 bases, with 18 bases remaining between them. The germline gives CDR1 SEHNR, CDR2 FQNEAQ (reference sequence). This CDR3 has 15 amino acids.